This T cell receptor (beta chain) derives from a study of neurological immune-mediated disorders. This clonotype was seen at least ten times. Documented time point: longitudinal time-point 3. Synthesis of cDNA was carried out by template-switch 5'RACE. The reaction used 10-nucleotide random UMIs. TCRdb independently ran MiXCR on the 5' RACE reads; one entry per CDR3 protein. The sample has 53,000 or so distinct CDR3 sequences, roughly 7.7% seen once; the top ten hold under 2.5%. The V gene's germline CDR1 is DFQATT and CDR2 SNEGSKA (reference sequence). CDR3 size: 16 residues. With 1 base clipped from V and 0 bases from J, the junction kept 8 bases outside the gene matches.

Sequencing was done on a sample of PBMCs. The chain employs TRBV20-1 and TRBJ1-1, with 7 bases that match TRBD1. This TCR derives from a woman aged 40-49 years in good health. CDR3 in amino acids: CSARALSGTVNTEAFF. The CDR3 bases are TGCAGTGCTAGAGCATTATCCGGGACAGTGAACACTGAAGCTTTCTTT.